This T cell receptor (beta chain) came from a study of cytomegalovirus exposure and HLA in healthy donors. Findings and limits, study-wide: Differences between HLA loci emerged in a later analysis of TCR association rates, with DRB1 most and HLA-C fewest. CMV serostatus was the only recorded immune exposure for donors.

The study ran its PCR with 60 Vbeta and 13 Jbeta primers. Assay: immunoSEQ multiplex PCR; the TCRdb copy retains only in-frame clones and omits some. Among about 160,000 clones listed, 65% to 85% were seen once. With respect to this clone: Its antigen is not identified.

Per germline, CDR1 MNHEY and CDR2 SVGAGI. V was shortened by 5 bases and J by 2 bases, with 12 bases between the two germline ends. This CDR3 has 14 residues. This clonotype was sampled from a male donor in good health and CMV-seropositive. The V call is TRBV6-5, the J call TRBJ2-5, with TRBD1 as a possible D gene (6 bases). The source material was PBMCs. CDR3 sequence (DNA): TGTGCCAGCAGTCGGGACGGACAGCAAGAGACCCAGTACTTC. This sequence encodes CASSRDGQQETQYF.